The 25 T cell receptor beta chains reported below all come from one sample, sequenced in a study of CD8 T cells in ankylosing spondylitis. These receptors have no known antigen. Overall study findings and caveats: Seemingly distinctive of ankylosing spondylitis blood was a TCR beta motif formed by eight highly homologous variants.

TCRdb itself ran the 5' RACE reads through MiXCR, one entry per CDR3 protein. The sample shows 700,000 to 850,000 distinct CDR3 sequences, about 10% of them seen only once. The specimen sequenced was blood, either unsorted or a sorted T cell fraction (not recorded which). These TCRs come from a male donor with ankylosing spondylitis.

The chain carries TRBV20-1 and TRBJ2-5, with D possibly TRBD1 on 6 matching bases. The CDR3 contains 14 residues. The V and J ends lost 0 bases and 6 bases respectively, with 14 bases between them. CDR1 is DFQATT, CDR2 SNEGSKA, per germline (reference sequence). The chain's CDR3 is CSARDVQGLQTQYF. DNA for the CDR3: TGCAGTGCTAGAGATGTGCAGGGGTTGCAGACCCAGTACTTC.

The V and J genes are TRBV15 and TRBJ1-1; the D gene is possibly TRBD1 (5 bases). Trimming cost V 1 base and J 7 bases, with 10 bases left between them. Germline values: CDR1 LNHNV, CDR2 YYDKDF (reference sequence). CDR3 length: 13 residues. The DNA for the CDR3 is TGTGCCACCAGCAGAGGACAGAGCGGTGAAGCTTTCTTT. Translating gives CATSRGQSGEAFF.

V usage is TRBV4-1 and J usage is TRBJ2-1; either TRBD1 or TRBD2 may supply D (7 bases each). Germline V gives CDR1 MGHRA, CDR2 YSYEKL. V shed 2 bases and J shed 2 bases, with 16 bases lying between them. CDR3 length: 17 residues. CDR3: CASSQKGAGAPYNEQFF. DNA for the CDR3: TGCGCCAGCAGCCAAAAGGGGGCGGGAGCACCCTACAATGAGCAGTTCTTC.

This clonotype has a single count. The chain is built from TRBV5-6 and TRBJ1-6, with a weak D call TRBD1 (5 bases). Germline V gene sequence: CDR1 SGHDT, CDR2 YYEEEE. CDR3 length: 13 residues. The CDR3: CDTKGTANSPLHF. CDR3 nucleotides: TGTGACACCAAAGGGACTGCAAATTCACCCCTCCACTTT.

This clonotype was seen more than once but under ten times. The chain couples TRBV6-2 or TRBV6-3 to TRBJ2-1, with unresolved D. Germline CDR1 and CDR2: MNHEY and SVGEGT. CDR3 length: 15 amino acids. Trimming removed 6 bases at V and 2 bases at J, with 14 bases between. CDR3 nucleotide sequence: TGTGCCAGCAGCCACGGATCCCCTACCTACAATGAGCAGTTCTTC. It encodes CASSHGSPTYNEQFF.

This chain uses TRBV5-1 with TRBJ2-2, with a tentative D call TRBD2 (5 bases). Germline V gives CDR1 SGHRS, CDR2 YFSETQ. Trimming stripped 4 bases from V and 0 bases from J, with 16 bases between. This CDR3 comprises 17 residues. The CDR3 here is CASSRNGGRSNTGELFF. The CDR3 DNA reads TGCGCCAGCAGCCGGAACGGAGGCAGATCGAACACCGGGGAGCTGTTTTTT.

CDR3: CASSLLNPTDTQYF. The CDR3 DNA sequence: TGCGCCAGCAGCTTGTTAAATCCCACAGATACGCAGTATTTT. The J gene is TRBJ2-3, the V gene TRBV5-1; D ambiguous. V gave up 1 base and J gave up 2 bases, with 8 bases separating them. This CDR3 region has 14 residues. The V gene's germline CDR1 is SGHRS and CDR2 YFSETQ.

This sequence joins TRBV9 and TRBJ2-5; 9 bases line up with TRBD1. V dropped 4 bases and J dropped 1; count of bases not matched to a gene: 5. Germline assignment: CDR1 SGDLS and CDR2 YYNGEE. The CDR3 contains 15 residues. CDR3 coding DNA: TGTGCCAGCAGCAAGACAGGGGGAACCCAAGAGACCCAGTACTTC. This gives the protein CASSKTGGTQETQYF.

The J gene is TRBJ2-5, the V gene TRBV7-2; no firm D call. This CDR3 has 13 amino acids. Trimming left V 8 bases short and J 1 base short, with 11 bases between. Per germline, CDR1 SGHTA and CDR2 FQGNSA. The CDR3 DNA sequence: TGTGCCAGCGGCCGGTCCTTCCAAGAGACCCAGTACTTC. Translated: CASGRSFQETQYF.

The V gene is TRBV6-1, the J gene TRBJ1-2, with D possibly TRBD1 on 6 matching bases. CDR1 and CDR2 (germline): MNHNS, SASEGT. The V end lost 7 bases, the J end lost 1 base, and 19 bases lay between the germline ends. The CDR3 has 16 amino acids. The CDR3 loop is CASTLNWGADNYGYTF. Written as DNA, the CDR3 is TGTGCCAGCACCTTAAACTGGGGGGCAGATAACTATGGCTACACCTTC.

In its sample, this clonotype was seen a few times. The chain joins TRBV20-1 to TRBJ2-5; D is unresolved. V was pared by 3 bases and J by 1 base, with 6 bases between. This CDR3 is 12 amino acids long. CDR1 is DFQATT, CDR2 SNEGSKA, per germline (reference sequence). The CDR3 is CSARSSQETQYF. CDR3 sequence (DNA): TGCAGTGCTAGGTCCTCCCAAGAGACCCAGTACTTC.

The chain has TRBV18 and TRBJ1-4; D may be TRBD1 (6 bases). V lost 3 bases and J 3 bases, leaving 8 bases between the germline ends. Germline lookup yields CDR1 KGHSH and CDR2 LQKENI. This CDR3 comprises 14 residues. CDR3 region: CASSPGASNEKLFF. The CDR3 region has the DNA TGTGCCAGCTCACCGGGGGCTTCTAATGAAAAACTGTTTTTT.

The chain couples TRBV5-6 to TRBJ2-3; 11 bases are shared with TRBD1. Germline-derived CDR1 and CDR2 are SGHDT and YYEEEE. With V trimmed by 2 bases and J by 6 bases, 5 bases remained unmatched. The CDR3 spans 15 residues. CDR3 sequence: CASSFMDRGLDTQYF. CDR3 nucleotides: TGTGCCAGCAGCTTCATGGACAGGGGGCTTGATACGCAGTATTTT.

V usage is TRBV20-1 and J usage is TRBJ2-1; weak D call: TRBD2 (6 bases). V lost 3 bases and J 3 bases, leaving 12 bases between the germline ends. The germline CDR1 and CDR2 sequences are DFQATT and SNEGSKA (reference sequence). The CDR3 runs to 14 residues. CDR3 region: CSARRRGLYNEQFF. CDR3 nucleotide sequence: TGCAGTGCTAGGAGGCGGGGCCTCTACAATGAGCAGTTCTTC.

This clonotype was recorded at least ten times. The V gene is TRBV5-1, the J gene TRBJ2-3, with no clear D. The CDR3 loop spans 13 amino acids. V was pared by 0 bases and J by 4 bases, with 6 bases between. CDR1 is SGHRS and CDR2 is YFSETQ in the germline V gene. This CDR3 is CASSLGSSDTQYF. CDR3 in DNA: TGCGCCAGCAGCTTGGGAAGCTCAGATACGCAGTATTTT.

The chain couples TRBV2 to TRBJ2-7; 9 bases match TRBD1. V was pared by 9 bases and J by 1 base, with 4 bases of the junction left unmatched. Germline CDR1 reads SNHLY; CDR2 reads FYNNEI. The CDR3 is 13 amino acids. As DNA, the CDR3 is TGTGCCAGGGGACAGGGAAGATCCTACGAGCAGTACTTC. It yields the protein CARGQGRSYEQYF.

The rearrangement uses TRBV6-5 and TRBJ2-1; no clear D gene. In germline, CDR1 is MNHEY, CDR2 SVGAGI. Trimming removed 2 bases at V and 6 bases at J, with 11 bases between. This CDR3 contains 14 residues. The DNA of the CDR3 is TGTGCCAGCAGTTACACCATCCTAGGCAATGAGCAGTTCTTC. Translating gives CASSYTILGNEQFF.

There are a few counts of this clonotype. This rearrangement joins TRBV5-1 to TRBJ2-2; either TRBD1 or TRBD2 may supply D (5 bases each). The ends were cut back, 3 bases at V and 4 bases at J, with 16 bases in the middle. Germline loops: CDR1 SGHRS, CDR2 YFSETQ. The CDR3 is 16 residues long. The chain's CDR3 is CASSSEGPRFTGELFF. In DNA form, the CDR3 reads TGCGCCAGCAGCTCTGAGGGGCCCCGATTCACCGGGGAGCTGTTTTTT. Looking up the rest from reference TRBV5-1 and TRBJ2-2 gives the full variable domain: KAGVTQTPRYLIKTRGQQVTLSCSPISGHRSVSWYQQTPGQGLQFLFEYFSETQRNKGNFPGRFSGRQFSNSRSEMNVSTLELGDSALYLCASSSEGPRFTGELFFGEGSRLTVL.

The CDR3 bases are TGTGCCAGCAGTTACCTATTCTCGGGAGAGCAGTTCTTC. Amino acids: CASSYLFSGEQFF. This chain links TRBV6-5 with TRBJ2-1; tentatively, D is TRBD2 (5 bases). This CDR3 is built from 13 residues. Germline CDR1 reads MNHEY; CDR2 reads SVGAGI. Trimming removed 2 bases from V and 10 bases from J, with 12 bases in between.

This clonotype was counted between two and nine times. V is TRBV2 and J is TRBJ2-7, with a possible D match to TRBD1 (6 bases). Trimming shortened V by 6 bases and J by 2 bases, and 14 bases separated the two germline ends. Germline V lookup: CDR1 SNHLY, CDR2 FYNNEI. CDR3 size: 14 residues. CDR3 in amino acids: CASRRQDGAYEQYF. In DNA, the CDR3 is TGTGCCAGCAGGCGACAGGACGGGGCCTACGAGCAGTACTTC.

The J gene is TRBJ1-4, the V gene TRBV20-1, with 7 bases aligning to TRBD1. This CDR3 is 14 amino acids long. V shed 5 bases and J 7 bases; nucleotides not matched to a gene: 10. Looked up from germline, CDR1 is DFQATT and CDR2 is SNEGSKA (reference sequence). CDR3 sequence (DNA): TGCAGTGCTTATTACAGGGGAGGAGGTGAAAAACTGTTTTTT. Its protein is CSAYYRGGGEKLFF.

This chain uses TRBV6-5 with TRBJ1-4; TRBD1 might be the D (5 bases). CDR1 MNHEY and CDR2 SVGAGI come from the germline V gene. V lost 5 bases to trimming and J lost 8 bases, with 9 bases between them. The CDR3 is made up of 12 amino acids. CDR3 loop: CASSGKGEKLFF. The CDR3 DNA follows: TGTGCCAGCAGTGGAAAGGGGGAAAAACTGTTTTTT.

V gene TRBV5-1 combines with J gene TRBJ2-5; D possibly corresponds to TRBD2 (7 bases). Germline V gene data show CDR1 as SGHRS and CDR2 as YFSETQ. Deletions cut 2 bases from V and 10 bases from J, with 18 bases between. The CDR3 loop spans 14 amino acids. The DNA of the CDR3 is TGCGCCAGCAGCTTTGGCGGGGGCCTAAGGGACCAGTACTTC. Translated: CASSFGGGLRDQYF.

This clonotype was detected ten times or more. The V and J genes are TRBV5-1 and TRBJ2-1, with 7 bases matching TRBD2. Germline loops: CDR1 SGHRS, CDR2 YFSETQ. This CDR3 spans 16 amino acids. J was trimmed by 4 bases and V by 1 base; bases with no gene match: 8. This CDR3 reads CASSLSSGFQYNEQFF. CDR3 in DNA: TGCGCCAGCAGCTTGAGTAGCGGGTTTCAATACAATGAGCAGTTCTTC.

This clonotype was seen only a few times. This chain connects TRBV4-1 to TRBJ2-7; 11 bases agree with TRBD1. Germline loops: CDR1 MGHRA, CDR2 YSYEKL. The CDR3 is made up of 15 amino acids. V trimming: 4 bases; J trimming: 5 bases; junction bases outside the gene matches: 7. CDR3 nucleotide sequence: TGCGCCAGCAGCCGGACCCGGGACAGGGGGAACGAGCAGTACTTC. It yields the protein CASSRTRDRGNEQYF.